The 28 T cell receptor beta chains below come from one sample, sequenced in a study of regulatory T cells in long-lasting Graves disease. As for time point: persistent/refractory GD, antithyroid drugs over 5 years with positive TRAb. Preparation of the TCR library used RNA extracted from PBMCs. Libraries of TCR beta came from iRepertoire HTBI primers plus Arm-PCR of CDR3 regions. TCRdb itself ran the multiplex PCR reads through MiXCR, one entry per CDR3 protein. Seen here are about 430,000 distinct CDR3 sequences, 20% to 25% observed once, and the top ten hold more than 13%. The source was peripheral blood mononuclear cells (PBMCs), collected when the disease was refractory, from a patient treated with antithyroid drugs. These receptors all stem from a female donor with Graves disease.

This rearrangement joins TRBV30 to TRBJ2-7; no firm D call. Trimming removed 3 bases at V and 5 bases at J, with 14 bases between. Germline V gene lookup returns CDR1 GTSNPN and CDR2 SVGIG (reference sequence). CDR3 length: 13 residues. Here the CDR3 reads CAWSASFRDEQYF. The CDR3 bases are TGTGCCTGGAGCGCATCATTCCGGGACGAGCAGTACTTC.

This clonotype was counted at least ten times. CDR3 in DNA: TGTGCCAGCAGCTTGGTTCGGTACAGGTACGAGCAGTACTTC. Translating gives CASSLVRYRYEQYF. The chain combines TRBV5-6 with TRBJ2-7, with a weak D call TRBD1 (5 bases). The germline V gene has CDR1 SGHDT and CDR2 YYEEEE. V lost 0 bases and J 4 bases, leaving 11 bases between the germline ends. The CDR3 consists of 14 residues.

This clonotype was detected only once. The chain has TRBV7-9 and TRBJ2-2; perhaps TRBD1 as D (6 bases). Germline V gene data show CDR1 as SEHNR and CDR2 as FQNEAQ (reference sequence). The V and J ends lost 2 bases and 4 bases respectively, with 14 bases between them. The CDR3 spans 16 residues. This chain's CDR3 is CASSLSGTPLTGELFF. CDR3 DNA: TGTGCCAGCAGCTTAAGTGGGACACCTCTCACCGGGGAGCTGTTTTTT.

This clonotype was seen more than once but under ten times. This sequence joins TRBV10-2 and TRBJ2-6; perhaps TRBD1 as D (5 bases). This CDR3 comprises 13 residues. Germline-derived CDR1 and CDR2 are WSHSY and SAAADI. Trimming removed 8 bases from V and 4 bases from J, with 9 bases in between. The CDR3 protein is CASGRQGANVLTF. The CDR3 DNA reads as TGCGCCAGCGGAAGACAGGGGGCCAACGTCCTGACTTTC.

This chain connects TRBV5-5 to TRBJ2-1; 10 bases agree with TRBD2. The CDR3 contains 15 residues. Looked up from germline, CDR1 is SGHKS and CDR2 is YYEKEE (reference sequence). V lost 6 bases and J lost 4; bases outside the gene matches: 7. The CDR3 here is CASTLGLAWYNEQFF. CDR3 nucleotides: TGTGCCAGCACCCTGGGACTAGCGTGGTACAATGAGCAGTTCTTC.

This clonotype was picked up many times. The chain couples TRBV28 to TRBJ1-5; TRBD1 might be the D (5 bases). The CDR3 is 15 residues long. Germline CDR1 is MDHEN and CDR2 is SYDVKM. V lost 2 bases and J 5 bases, leaving 13 bases between the germline ends. The CDR3 nucleotides are TGTGCCAGCAGTTTACCCCAGGGACCCGATCAGCCCCAGCATTTT. Translated: CASSLPQGPDQPQHF.

V is TRBV5-4 and J is TRBJ2-2; perhaps TRBD1 as D (6 bases). Germline CDR1 and CDR2: SGHNT and YYREEE (reference sequence). Between the trimmed V and J ends, which lost 5 bases and 0 bases, there was a span of 8 bases. The CDR3 consists of 14 residues. The CDR3: CASRDSTNTGELFF. CDR3 in DNA: TGTGCCAGCAGGGACAGCACGAACACCGGGGAGCTGTTTTTT.

In the case of this clonotype: With a much larger clone just one base away, this may be a read error. The V call is TRBV6-2 or TRBV6-3, the J call TRBJ2-5, with D maybe TRBD2 (6 bases). Germline V lookup: CDR1 MNHEY, CDR2 SVGEGT. V dropped 5 bases and J dropped 11 bases, with 30 bases sitting between them. The CDR3 sequence is 17 residues long. For the CDR3, the DNA is TGTGCCAGCAGTGAATTCCGTGGGGACTTGGGGAACAATGAGCAGTACTTC. This gives the protein CASSEFRGDLGNNEQYF.

The chain uses TRBV5-1 and TRBJ1-4; TRBD1 is a possible D gene (5 bases). This CDR3 spans 13 amino acids. Germline V CDR1 and CDR2: SGHRS, YFSETQ. Trimming removed 2 bases from V and 5 bases from J, with 7 bases in between. CDR3 loop: CASSFSGNEKLFF. In nucleotides, the CDR3 is TGCGCCAGCAGCTTTTCAGGGAATGAAAAACTGTTTTTT. Combining the CDR3 with reference TRBV5-1 and TRBJ1-4 gives the whole variable domain KAGVTQTPRYLIKTRGQQVTLSCSPISGHRSVSWYQQTPGQGLQFLFEYFSETQRNKGNFPGRFSGRQFSNSRSEMNVSTLELGDSALYLCASSFSGNEKLFFGSGTQLSVL.

This clonotype has at least ten counts. The chain combines TRBV28 with TRBJ1-1, with TRBD1 identical over 9 bases. This CDR3 region has 14 residues. The germline V gene has CDR1 MDHEN and CDR2 SYDVKM. Trimming removed 5 bases from V and 5 bases from J; junction bases left unmatched: 6. CDR3 nucleotide sequence: TGTGCCAGCAGTCTGACAGGGGGGCAGACTGAAGCTTTCTTT. Amino acid sequence: CASSLTGGQTEAFF.

This clonotype has only a few counts. Here the CDR3 DNA reads TGTGCCAGCAGTGAATCAGGGTTTTCCGAAGCTTTCTTT. It translates to CASSESGFSEAFF. V gene TRBV6-1 combines with J gene TRBJ1-1; possibly TRBD1 for D (5 bases). V was clipped by 2 bases and J by 8 bases, with 12 bases between them. Germline V CDR1 and CDR2: MNHNS, SASEGT. The CDR3 runs to 13 residues.

This chain links TRBV28 with TRBJ2-1; D unclear. Germline assignment: CDR1 MDHEN and CDR2 SYDVKM. Trimming cost V 10 bases and J 3 bases, with 10 bases left between them. This CDR3 has 12 amino acids. The CDR3 loop is CATDQDYNEQFF. The CDR3 DNA follows: TGTGCCACCGACCAGGACTACAATGAGCAGTTCTTC.

The sample holds many counts of this clonotype. The gene calls are TRBV28 and TRBJ2-7, with D uncertain. V was cut by 5 bases and J by 3 bases, with 8 bases left in between. The CDR3 contains 12 residues. Germline lookup yields CDR1 MDHEN and CDR2 SYDVKM. CDR3 protein: CASSEDDYEQYF. CDR3 sequence (DNA): TGTGCCAGCAGTGAGGACGACTACGAGCAGTACTTC.

This clonotype was recorded a few times. The chain's CDR3 is CASSPYGGVSSYGYTF. The CDR3 nucleotides are TGTGCCAGCAGCCCATACGGGGGAGTTTCCAGCTATGGCTACACCTTC. The chain combines TRBV6-1 with TRBJ1-2, with TRBD1 as a possible D gene (5 bases). V lost 6 bases and J 4 bases, leaving 21 bases between the germline ends. Per the germline V gene, CDR1 is MNHNS and CDR2 is SASEGT. This CDR3 region has 16 residues.

A single count supports this clonotype. The V call is TRBV15, the J call TRBJ1-5; D is uncertain. V dropped 0 bases and J dropped 9 bases, with 6 bases sitting between them. Looked up from germline, CDR1 is LNHNV and CDR2 is YYDKDF (reference sequence). This CDR3 is 12 amino acids long. The CDR3 protein is CATSRDAGPQHF. The CDR3 DNA follows: TGTGCCACCAGCAGAGACGCGGGGCCCCAGCATTTT.

CDR3 in DNA: TGCGCCAGCAGCGGGGACAGTCCAGTCCAGAGCTCTGGGGCCAACGTCCTGACTTTC. This encodes CASSGDSPVQSSGANVLTF. The chain combines TRBV5-1 with TRBJ2-6; TRBD1 aligns across 7 bases. This CDR3 has 19 amino acids. Looked up from germline, CDR1 is SGHRS and CDR2 is YFSETQ. V shed 4 bases, J shed 0 bases, and the junction held 13 bases outside the gene matches.

This clonotype appeared many times. V gene TRBV15 combines with J gene TRBJ2-6, with D unclear. With 4 bases removed from V and 1 base from J, the gap between germline ends came to 8 bases. The CDR3 runs to 15 residues. Germline-derived CDR1 and CDR2 are LNHNV and YYDKDF (reference sequence). The CDR3 here is CATSKKLSGANVLTF. CDR3 nucleotides: TGTGCCACCAGCAAGAAATTATCTGGGGCCAACGTCCTGACTTTC.

The genes are TRBV12-3 or TRBV12-4 and TRBJ2-1; 7 nucleotides align to TRBD1. V was clipped by 6 bases and J by 1 base; unmatched bases: 6. The CDR3 is 15 amino acids. The chain's CDR3 is CASSLYRGSYNEQFF. For the CDR3, the DNA is TGTGCCAGCAGCCTCTACAGGGGTTCCTACAATGAGCAGTTCTTC.

The chain combines TRBV5-1 with TRBJ2-2; tentatively, D is TRBD1 or TRBD2 (5 bases each). Germline V lookup: CDR1 SGHRS, CDR2 YFSETQ. The V gene lost 0 bases and the J gene lost 6 bases, with 21 bases spanning the gap. CDR3 length equals 18 residues. CDR3 loop: CASSLANEGIKVSGELFF. For the CDR3, the DNA is TGCGCCAGCAGCTTGGCCAACGAGGGGATAAAGGTTTCCGGGGAGCTGTTTTTT.

This clonotype was counted only a few times. V usage is TRBV5-5 and J usage is TRBJ1-2; D unresolved. The CDR3 has 16 amino acids. Germline V gives CDR1 SGHKS, CDR2 YYEKEE (reference sequence). V lost 6 bases and J lost 4, with 22 bases in between. The CDR3 region is CASTGSHGTSPYGYTF. CDR3 coding DNA: TGTGCCAGCACCGGGTCACACGGAACCTCCCCCTATGGCTACACCTTC.

CDR3 sequence reads: CASSQEGLAEGYEQYF. The DNA of the CDR3 is TGTGCCAGCAGCCAAGAAGGGCTAGCGGAGGGCTACGAGCAGTACTTC. The V and J genes are TRBV4-2 and TRBJ2-7; TRBD2 matches at 7 bases. There are 16 residues in the CDR3. V lost 0 bases to trimming and J lost 3 bases; unmatched junction nucleotides: 8. Germline assignment: CDR1 LGHNA and CDR2 YNFKEQ.

The chain employs TRBV28 and TRBJ2-1, with TRBD1 matching 8 bases. The CDR3 loop spans 15 amino acids. Germline V gives CDR1 MDHEN, CDR2 SYDVKM. Germline trimming cut 7 bases from V and 7 bases from J; bases unmatched to any gene: 12. The CDR3, as DNA: TGTGCCAGCAATACGGGCAGGGGGCATCGGAATGAGCAGTTCTTC. Protein product: CASNTGRGHRNEQFF. The entire variable domain, with the rest obtained from reference TRBV28 and TRBJ2-1, is as follows: DVKVTQSSRYLVKRTGEKVFLECVQDMDHENMFWYRQDPGLGLRLIYFSYDVKMKEKGDIPEGYSVSREKKERFSLILESASTNQTSMYLCASNTGRGHRNEQFFGPGTRLTVL.

This clonotype was recorded at least ten times. This chain uses TRBV6-1 with TRBJ1-4; maybe TRBD1 (6 bases). Between the trimmed V and J ends, which lost 6 bases and 0 bases, there was a span of 23 bases. The CDR3 runs to 19 residues. Germline V CDR1 and CDR2: MNHNS, SASEGT. The CDR3 reads CASSLRRPRGYATNEKLFF. The CDR3, as DNA: TGTGCCAGCAGCTTACGGCGGCCGAGGGGGTATGCAACTAATGAAAAACTGTTTTTT.

Details on this clonotype: A much larger clone is a single base away; this may be a read error. The final CDR3 position lacks the conserved phenylalanine or tryptophan, pointing to a likely read error. The chain is built from TRBV2 and TRBJ1-4; D not resolved. The V end lost 2 bases, the J end lost 7 bases, and 14 bases lay between the germline ends. This CDR3 spans 15 amino acids. Germline CDR1 SNHLY, CDR2 FYNNEI. The CDR3 nucleotides read TGTGCCAGCAGTGAAATCGCAAAACGTGGTGAAAAACTGTTTCTT. It yields the protein CASSEIAKRGEKLFL.

The sample holds a few counts of this clonotype. V gene TRBV20-1 combines with J gene TRBJ2-7; D may be TRBD2 (5 bases). Trimming removed 1 base at V and 0 bases at J, with 16 bases between. Per the germline V gene, CDR1 is DFQATT and CDR2 is SNEGSKA (reference sequence). This CDR3 has 16 amino acids. CDR3 in DNA: TGCAGTGCTAGAGGTCCGGGATCCTCTAGCTCCTACGAGCAGTACTTC. Amino acid sequence: CSARGPGSSSSYEQYF.

This clonotype occurred a few times. The J gene is TRBJ1-1, the V gene TRBV5-4, with D tentatively TRBD1 (6 bases). This CDR3 contains 15 residues. Germline V gives CDR1 SGHNT, CDR2 YYREEE (reference sequence). Trimming took 0 bases from V and 5 from J, leaving 14 bases between them. The CDR3 reads CASSLEVGAGTEAFF. The CDR3 bases are TGTGCCAGCAGCTTGGAAGTGGGGGCCGGTACTGAAGCTTTCTTT.

This clonotype was detected a few times. This sequence joins TRBV5-1 and TRBJ1-2, with TRBD1 matching over 8 bases. This CDR3 is built from 13 residues. Germline CDR1 SGHRS, CDR2 YFSETQ. The V gene end was trimmed by 8 bases and the J gene end by 3 bases; junction bases not matched to a gene: 6. The CDR3 spells CASGQGLDYGYTF. The CDR3 coding sequence is TGCGCCAGTGGACAGGGCCTTGACTATGGCTACACCTTC.

There are many counts of this clonotype. The chain carries TRBV5-5 and TRBJ2-7; weak D call: TRBD1 (5 bases). V was pared by 5 bases and J by 4 bases, with 10 bases between. CDR1 and CDR2 from the germline V gene are SGHKS and YYEKEE (reference sequence). This CDR3 has 12 residues. CDR3 amino acids: CASSQTEYEQYF. The CDR3 coding sequence is TGTGCCAGCAGTCAGACAGAGTACGAGCAGTACTTC.